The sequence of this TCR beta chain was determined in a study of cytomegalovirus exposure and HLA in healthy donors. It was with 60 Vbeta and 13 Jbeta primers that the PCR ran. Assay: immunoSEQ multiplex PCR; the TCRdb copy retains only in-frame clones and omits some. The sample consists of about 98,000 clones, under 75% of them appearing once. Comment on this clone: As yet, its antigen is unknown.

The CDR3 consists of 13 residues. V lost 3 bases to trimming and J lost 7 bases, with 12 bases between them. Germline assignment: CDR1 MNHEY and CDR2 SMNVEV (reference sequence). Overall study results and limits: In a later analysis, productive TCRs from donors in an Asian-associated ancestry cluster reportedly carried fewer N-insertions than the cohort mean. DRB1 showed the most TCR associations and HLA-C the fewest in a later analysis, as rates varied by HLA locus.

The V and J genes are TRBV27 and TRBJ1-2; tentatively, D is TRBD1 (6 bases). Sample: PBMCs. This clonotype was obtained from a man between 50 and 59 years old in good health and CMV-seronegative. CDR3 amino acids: CASSFDRQSGYTF. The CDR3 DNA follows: TGTGCCAGCAGTTTCGACAGGCAGTCTGGCTACACCTTC.